This passage covers 5 T cell receptor beta chains from one sample sequenced in a study of cytomegalovirus exposure and HLA in healthy donors. A multiplex PCR was run with 60 Vbeta primers and 13 Jbeta primers. Profiling relied on immunoSEQ multiplex PCR, and the TCRdb table lists in-frame clones only, not all of them. The sample lists 150,000 or so clones, roughly 80% occurring once. The sample comprised PBMCs. All receptors derive from a man aged 35 to 55 in good health and CMV-seropositive.

This clone was counted between two and nine times. A read error may produce the germline difference seen at one junction end. CDR3 bases: TGTGCCAGCGGCAAGGGGGTAGGTGGCTCCTACGAGCAGTGCTTC. Amino acid sequence: CASGKGVGGSYEQCF. V and J are TRBV7-9 and TRBJ2-7, with a tentative D call TRBD1 (6 bases). Germline CDR1 is SEHNR and CDR2 is FQNEAQ (reference sequence). The CDR3 is 15 residues long.

The chain carries TRBV5-1 and TRBJ1-2, with D possibly TRBD1 on 6 matching bases. CDR1 is SGHRS, CDR2 YFSETQ, per germline. Trimming removed 5 bases from V and 7 bases from J, with 15 bases in between. The CDR3 extends over 13 amino acids. The CDR3: CASSLGRGSGYTF. CDR3 DNA: TGCGCCAGCAGTCTGGGCAGGGGCTCTGGCTACACCTTC.

The rearrangement links TRBV11-2 to TRBJ2-1; possibly TRBD1 for D (5 bases). CDR3 size: 14 residues. V gave up 5 bases and J gave up 8 bases, with 16 bases separating them. Per germline, CDR1 SGHAT and CDR2 FQNNGV. CDR3: CASSPWGSTYEQFF. CDR3 DNA: TGTGCCAGCAGCCCCTGGGGCTCCACATATGAGCAGTTCTTC. The whole variable domain, remainder taken from reference TRBV11-2 and TRBJ2-1, is EAGVAQSPRYKIIEKRQSVAFWCNPISGHATLYWYQQILGQGPKLLIQFQNNGVVDDSQLPKDRFSAERLKGVDSTLKIQPAKLEDSAVYLCASSPWGSTYEQFFGPGTRLTVL.

The rearrangement links TRBV4-1 to TRBJ1-3, with D tentatively TRBD1 (5 bases). CDR1 and CDR2 (germline): MGHRA, YSYEKL. The CDR3 loop spans 17 amino acids. V was cut by 1 base and J by 4 bases, with 17 bases left in between. DNA for the CDR3: TGCGCCAGCAGCCAAGGCTACCGGGACTTAGCGGGAAACACCATATATTTT. Translated: CASSQGYRDLAGNTIYF.

This sequence joins TRBV7-2 and TRBJ1-1; TRBD1 is a possible D gene (5 bases). CDR1 is SGHTA and CDR2 is FQGNSA in the germline V gene. The CDR3 loop spans 13 amino acids. Between the trimmed V and J ends, which lost 1 base and 9 bases, there was a span of 12 bases. DNA for the CDR3: TGTGCCAGCAGCTTAGTTCTGACAGCACAAGCTTTCTTT. This codes for CASSLVLTAQAFF.